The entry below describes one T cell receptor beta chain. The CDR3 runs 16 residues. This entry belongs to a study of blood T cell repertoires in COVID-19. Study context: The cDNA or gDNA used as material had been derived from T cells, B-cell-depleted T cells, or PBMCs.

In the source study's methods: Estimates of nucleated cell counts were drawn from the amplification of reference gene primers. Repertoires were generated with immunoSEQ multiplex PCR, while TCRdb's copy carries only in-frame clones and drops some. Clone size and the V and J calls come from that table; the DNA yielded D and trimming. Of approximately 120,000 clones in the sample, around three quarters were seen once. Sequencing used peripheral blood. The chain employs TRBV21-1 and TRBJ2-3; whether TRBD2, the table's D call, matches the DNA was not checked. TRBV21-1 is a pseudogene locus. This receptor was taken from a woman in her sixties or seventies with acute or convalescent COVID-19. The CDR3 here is CASSKTPARPTDTQYF. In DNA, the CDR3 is TGTGCCAGCAGCAAAACCCCAGCGCGGCCCACAGATACGCAGTATTTT.